The 28 T cell receptor beta chains in this list originate from one sample, sequenced in a study of blood T cell repertoires in COVID-19. Libraries were prepared by immunoSEQ multiplex PCR; TCRdb keeps only in-frame clonotypes and omits some of them. The sample yields 30,000 to 45,000 clones, roughly 80% seen once. The sequencing input was peripheral blood. The receptor source for this set is a man of 80 years or more with active or convalescent COVID-19.

This chain links TRBV11-1 with TRBJ2-6; 7 nucleotides agree with TRBD1. Germline V CDR1 and CDR2: SGHAT, FQDESV (reference sequence). V shed 8 bases and J 0 bases; nucleotides not matched to a gene: 4. The CDR3 runs 15 residues. The chain's CDR3 is CASRDRSSGANVLTF. The CDR3 DNA reads as TGTGCCAGCCGGGACAGATCCTCTGGGGCCAACGTCCTGACTTTC.

The chain carries TRBV18 and TRBJ1-2, with 7 bases fitting TRBD1. The V gene's germline CDR1 is KGHSH and CDR2 LQKENI. The CDR3 is 14 amino acids. J lost 3 bases, V lost 4 bases, and 5 bases had no gene match. CDR3 loop: CASSRGRGDYGYTF. Here the CDR3 DNA reads TGTGCCAGCTCACGAGGCAGGGGGGACTATGGCTACACCTTC.

V usage is TRBV5-8 and J usage is TRBJ1-5; 7 bases agree with TRBD1. Trimming at V came to 0 bases and at J to 3 bases, leaving 6 bases not matched to a gene. The CDR3 has 16 residues. Germline V gene sequence: CDR1 SGHTS, CDR2 YDEGEE. The CDR3 reads CASSLGTGVINQPQHF. The CDR3 nucleotides read TGTGCCAGCAGCTTGGGGACAGGCGTTATCAATCAGCCCCAGCATTTT.

The V gene is TRBV19, the J gene TRBJ1-5, with D perhaps TRBD1 (6 bases). Trimming took off 3 bases at V and 3 bases at J, with 21 bases between the two ends. Germline CDR1 LNHDA, CDR2 SQIVND (reference sequence). The CDR3 runs to 18 residues. CDR3 coding DNA: TGTGCCAGTAGTATTAAGCTATTCGGGGACAACCTCAATCAGCCCCAGCATTTT. Protein sequence: CASSIKLFGDNLNQPQHF.

The chain employs TRBV14 and TRBJ2-5; D might be TRBD2 (5 bases). CDR3 length: 16 residues. The germline V and J ends were trimmed by 2 bases and 5 bases, with 18 bases remaining between them. Germline CDR1 is SGHDN and CDR2 is FVKESK. In DNA form, the CDR3 reads TGTGCCAGCAGCCAAATAGGTCATTTAGCGCGGGAGACCCAGTACTTC. This translates into CASSQIGHLARETQYF.

The CDR3 nucleotides are TGTGCCAGCAGCTTAGGAGAGACAGGCATAAACAATGAGCAGTTCTTC. It encodes CASSLGETGINNEQFF. The V gene is TRBV13, the J gene TRBJ2-1; tentatively, D is TRBD1 (6 bases). The CDR3 extends over 16 amino acids. V was pared by 0 bases and J by 5 bases, with 14 bases between. CDR1 is PRHDT and CDR2 is FYEKMQ in the germline V gene (reference sequence).

This clone was found a few times. The chain couples TRBV6-2 or TRBV6-3 to TRBJ1-2, with 7 bases matching TRBD1. The trim removed 4 bases at V and 1 base at J, leaving 0 bases unmatched. Per the germline V gene, CDR1 is MNHEY and CDR2 is SVGEGT. This CDR3 has 13 residues. The CDR3 reads CASSWDSNYGYTF. The CDR3 DNA follows: TGTGCCAGCAGTTGGGACAGTAACTATGGCTACACCTTC.

J is TRBJ1-2 and V is TRBV6-5; 10 nucleotides line up with TRBD1. Germline V gene lookup returns CDR1 MNHEY and CDR2 SVGAGI. CDR3 length equals 14 residues. V dropped 6 bases and J dropped 4; count of bases not matched to a gene: 5. The CDR3 region is CASSRTGGIYGYTF. Here the CDR3 DNA reads TGTGCCAGCAGCAGGACAGGGGGAATCTATGGCTACACCTTC.

The count of this clone is one. The chain links TRBV20-1 to TRBJ2-5; 10 bases line up with TRBD2. With V trimmed by 3 bases and J by 5 bases, 6 bases remained unmatched. Germline assignment: CDR1 DFQATT and CDR2 SNEGSKA (reference sequence). This CDR3 comprises 14 residues. CDR3 sequence: CSASKREGLETQYF. CDR3 sequence (DNA): TGCAGTGCTAGTAAGCGGGAGGGTTTGGAGACCCAGTACTTC.

The genes are TRBV6-2 or TRBV6-3 and TRBJ2-1, with 8 bases aligning to TRBD1. The germline CDR1 and CDR2 sequences are MNHEY and SVGEGT. The V gene end was trimmed by 5 bases and the J gene end by 9 bases; junction bases not matched to a gene: 9. CDR3 size: 14 residues. The CDR3 DNA is TGTGCCAGCAGTATCCGGACAGGGTTGGTTGAGCAGTTCTTC. It encodes CASSIRTGLVEQFF.

The V call is TRBV9, the J call TRBJ2-7, with 12 bases fitting TRBD2. The CDR3 spans 15 residues. With V trimmed by 4 bases and J by 3 bases, 5 bases remained unmatched. The germline CDR1 and CDR2 sequences are SGDLS and YYNGEE. CDR3 sequence: CASSPRGLAGYEQYF. CDR3 in DNA: TGTGCCAGCAGCCCTAGGGGACTAGCGGGCTACGAGCAGTACTTC.

This clone showed up just once. The chain couples TRBV5-1 to TRBJ2-3, with TRBD1 matching over 7 bases. Looked up from germline, CDR1 is SGHRS and CDR2 is YFSETQ. The CDR3 runs to 14 residues. Losses at the gene ends were 4 bases for V and 5 bases for J; bases not matched to a gene: 7. CDR3: CASSPDRAGDTQYF. DNA of the CDR3: TGCGCCAGCAGCCCCGACAGGGCGGGAGATACGCAGTATTTT. Full variable domain (outside the CDR3, taken from reference TRBV5-1 and TRBJ2-3): KAGVTQTPRYLIKTRGQQVTLSCSPISGHRSVSWYQQTPGQGLQFLFEYFSETQRNKGNFPGRFSGRQFSNSRSEMNVSTLELGDSALYLCASSPDRAGDTQYFGPGTRLTVL.

The V gene is TRBV7-9, the J gene TRBJ1-6; D is uncertain. CDR1 is SEHNR, CDR2 FQNEAQ, per germline (reference sequence). This CDR3 contains 15 residues. Trimming removed 1 base at V and 7 bases at J, with 11 bases between. The CDR3 bases are TGTGCCAGCAGCTTAGGGGCTTCGCTCAATTCACCCCTCCACTTT. Its protein is CASSLGASLNSPLHF.

This clone was seen only a few times. The J gene is TRBJ2-5, the V gene TRBV5-1; D gene unclear. CDR3 size: 12 residues. V was trimmed by 0 bases and J by 6 bases, leaving 6 bases between them. The germline V gene encodes CDR1 SGHRS and CDR2 YFSETQ. The CDR3 nucleotides are TGCGCCAGCAGCTTGGCCCCCAAGACCCAGTACTTC. Translation gives CASSLAPKTQYF.

The V call is TRBV19, the J call TRBJ1-2, with TRBD1 as a possible D gene (6 bases). This CDR3 has 14 residues. The V and J ends lost 8 bases and 0 bases respectively, with 13 bases between them. Germline CDR1 reads LNHDA; CDR2 reads SQIVND (reference sequence). CDR3 sequence: CASGNRASNYGYTF. The CDR3 region has the DNA TGTGCCAGTGGGAACAGGGCTTCTAACTATGGCTACACCTTC.

This sequence joins TRBV11-3 and TRBJ2-7, with D uncertain. CDR3 length equals 15 residues. CDR1 and CDR2 (germline): SGHNT, YENEEA. V lost 3 bases and J lost 0, with 12 bases in between. In DNA, the CDR3 is TGTGCCAGCAGCTTTGGCAGGAAAACCTCCTACGAGCAGTACTTC. Translating it yields CASSFGRKTSYEQYF.

This chain uses TRBV9 with TRBJ1-3, with no clear D. This CDR3 spans 17 amino acids. The V and J ends lost 4 bases and 0 bases respectively, with 17 bases between them. Germline loops: CDR1 SGDLS, CDR2 YYNGEE. The CDR3 DNA reads TGTGCCAGCAGCCCCCAATACGCGATAAGCTCTGGAAACACCATATATTTT. Protein: CASSPQYAISSGNTIYF.

The chain employs TRBV19 and TRBJ1-5, with 7 bases aligning to TRBD1. CDR3 length: 14 residues. CDR1 is LNHDA and CDR2 is SQIVND in the germline V gene (reference sequence). After removal of 1 base from V and 4 bases from J, the junction contained 1 base not matched to a gene. The CDR3 sequence: CASSIGTGNQPQHF. CDR3 DNA: TGTGCCAGTAGTATAGGGACAGGTAATCAGCCCCAGCATTTT.

V gene TRBV28 combines with J gene TRBJ1-5, with D possibly TRBD1 on 5 matching bases. Per germline, CDR1 MDHEN and CDR2 SYDVKM. The CDR3 is 13 residues long. V was clipped by 8 bases and J by 6 bases, with 14 bases between them. The CDR3 sequence: CASSFMGGQPQHF. CDR3 nucleotides: TGTGCCAGCTCCTTTATGGGGGGTCAGCCCCAGCATTTT.

The rearrangement joins TRBV7-9 to TRBJ2-1, with unresolved D. Trimming removed 7 bases from V and 10 bases from J, with 11 bases in between. Looked up from germline, CDR1 is SEHNR and CDR2 is FQNEAQ (reference sequence). The CDR3 has 11 residues. CDR3 amino acids: CASTGMREQFF. The CDR3 bases are TGTGCCAGCACCGGAATGCGGGAGCAGTTCTTC. Supplemented by reference TRBV7-9 and TRBJ2-1, the full variable domain reads DTGVSQNPRHKITKRGQNVTFRCDPISEHNRLYWYRQTLGQGPEFLTYFQNEAQLEKSRLLSDRFSAERPKGSFSTLEIQRTEQGDSAMYLCASTGMREQFFGPGTRLTVL.

The rearrangement uses TRBV3-1 (or the pseudogene TRBV3-2) and TRBJ1-1, with TRBD1 matching 8 bases. V was pared by 1 base and J by 0 bases, with 1 base of the junction left unmatched. Germline lookup yields CDR1 LGHDT and CDR2 YNNKEL (reference sequence). There are 15 residues in the CDR3. In DNA, the CDR3 is TGTGCCAGCAGCCAAGGGGACAGGATGAACACTGAAGCTTTCTTT. Translating gives CASSQGDRMNTEAFF.

The J gene is TRBJ1-5, the V gene TRBV30, with D maybe TRBD1 (6 bases). The CDR3 is 14 residues long. The V gene's germline CDR1 is GTSNPN and CDR2 SVGIG (reference sequence). Trimming pared 5 bases from V and 9 bases from J, leaving 20 bases between. Written as DNA, the CDR3 is TGTGCCTGGGGACGGGACACCGCCGCCCGGCCCCAGCATTTT. It yields the protein CAWGRDTAARPQHF. Variable domain in full (rest from reference TRBV30 and TRBJ1-5): SQTIHQWPATLVQPVGSPLSLECTVEGTSNPNLYWYRQAAGRGLQLLFYSVGIGQISSEVPQNLSASRPQDRQFILSSKKLLLSDSGFYLCAWGRDTAARPQHFGDGTRLSIL.

The rearrangement uses TRBV7-8 and TRBJ2-7; 9 bases are shared with TRBD1. The CDR3 covers 17 residues. J was trimmed by 4 bases and V by 0 bases; bases with no gene match: 10. CDR1 is SGHVS, CDR2 FQNEAQ, per germline. This CDR3 reads CASSLATGGEGFYEQYF. The CDR3 DNA reads TGTGCCAGCAGCTTAGCAACAGGGGGCGAGGGCTTTTACGAGCAGTACTTC.

The genes are TRBV6-5 and TRBJ2-7; D is undetermined. Trimming cost V 6 bases and J 2 bases, with 14 bases left between them. The CDR3 runs 14 residues. CDR1 is MNHEY, CDR2 SVGAGI, per germline. The CDR3 DNA is TGTGCCAGCAGCGCCCGACATATTGCCTACGAGCAGTACTTC. As protein: CASSARHIAYEQYF.

The chain links TRBV6-1 to TRBJ2-2; D might be TRBD1 (6 bases). Germline V lookup: CDR1 MNHNS, CDR2 SASEGT. V dropped 1 base and J dropped 3 bases, with 12 bases sitting between them. CDR3 length: 16 residues. The CDR3: CASSEVGGMDTGELFF. The CDR3 region has the DNA TGTGCCAGCAGTGAAGTAGGGGGTATGGACACCGGGGAGCTGTTTTTT.

V and J are TRBV5-1 and TRBJ2-7, with 7 bases that match TRBD1. Germline values: CDR1 SGHRS, CDR2 YFSETQ. The length of the CDR3 is 15 residues. With V trimmed by 4 bases and J by 5 bases, 12 bases remained unmatched. The CDR3 bases are TGCGCCAGCAGCATCCCTCGACAGGGTCAAAACGAGCAGTACTTC. This gives the protein CASSIPRQGQNEQYF.

The chain uses TRBV5-1 and TRBJ2-1, with 7 bases aligning to TRBD2. The CDR3 runs to 12 residues. The germline gives CDR1 SGHRS, CDR2 YFSETQ. V trimming: 0 bases; J trimming: 14 bases; junction bases outside the gene matches: 5. The CDR3 DNA is TGCGCCAGCAGCTTGGATGGGGAGGGGAAGTTCTTC. Protein sequence: CASSLDGEGKFF. Based on the CDR3 plus reference TRBV5-1 and TRBJ2-1, the full variable domain is KAGVTQTPRYLIKTRGQQVTLSCSPISGHRSVSWYQQTPGQGLQFLFEYFSETQRNKGNFPGRFSGRQFSNSRSEMNVSTLELGDSALYLCASSLDGEGKFFGPGTRLTVL.

CDR3 sequence: CASMNRETNNSPLHF. The CDR3 DNA follows: TGTGCCAGTATGAACAGGGAGACAAATAATTCACCCCTCCACTTT. The chain couples TRBV19 to TRBJ1-6, with a possible D match to TRBD1 (6 bases). Per germline, CDR1 LNHDA and CDR2 SQIVND (reference sequence). Between the trimmed V and J ends, which lost 7 bases and 5 bases, there was a span of 15 bases. This CDR3 comprises 15 residues. Combining the CDR3 with reference TRBV19 and TRBJ1-6 gives the whole variable domain DGGITQSPKYLFRKEGQNVTLSCEQNLNHDAMYWYRQDPGQGLRLIYYSQIVNDFQKGDIAEGYSVSREKKESFPLTVTSAQKNPTAFYLCASMNRETNNSPLHFGNGTRLTVT.